The 17 T cell receptor beta chains below were found in one sample sequenced in a study of cytomegalovirus exposure and HLA in healthy donors (dated by TCRdb to between 2016 and 2019). The library was produced with the immunoSEQ multiplex PCR assay. The multiplex PCR relied on a mix of 60 forward primers for TCR Vbeta segments and 13 reverse primers for TCR Jbeta segments. Not all clones reach the TCRdb copy of this immuneACCESS table, which keeps in-frame sequences only. Checked studies attribute under half of the gap to unresolved V genes and leave the rest unexplained. The sample table records more than 85,000 clones; under 85% of these occur just once. The ten most abundant clones make up around 8.1% of the sample. What was sequenced was PBMCs. Receptors originate from a man aged 40-49 years in good health and CMV-seronegative.

J is TRBJ2-4 and V is TRBV6-1; 8 positions match TRBD1. The CDR3 has 15 residues. From germline, CDR1 is MNHNS and CDR2 SASEGT. With V trimmed by 3 bases and J by 6 bases, 7 bases remained unmatched. CDR3 protein: CASSERQGQGNIQYF. Here the CDR3 DNA reads TGTGCCAGCAGTGAGCGACAGGGGCAGGGAAACATTCAGTACTTC.

This chain connects TRBV19 to TRBJ1-1; D is unclear. This CDR3 region has 14 residues. The germline V gene has CDR1 LNHDA and CDR2 SQIVND (reference sequence). Trimming removed 3 bases from V and 0 bases from J, with 8 bases in between. CDR3 sequence: CASSIRRLNTEAFF. The DNA for the CDR3 is TGTGCCAGTAGTATCCGGAGGCTGAACACTGAAGCTTTCTTT.

The rearrangement uses TRBV11-2 and TRBJ2-5, with D perhaps TRBD2 (5 bases). V was pared by 8 bases and J by 5 bases, with 12 bases between. The CDR3 contains 12 residues. The V gene's germline CDR1 is SGHAT and CDR2 FQNNGV. CDR3 sequence: CASGESRETQYF. CDR3 in DNA: TGTGCCAGCGGGGAGAGTAGGGAGACCCAGTACTTC.

The V call is TRBV29-1, the J call TRBJ2-5; weak D call: TRBD1 (5 bases). Germline CDR1 is SQVTM and CDR2 is ANQGSEA. The CDR3 extends over 13 amino acids. V shed 6 bases and J shed 5 bases, with 16 bases lying between them. CDR3 in DNA: TGCAGCGTACACGCAGGGCGTACGGAGACCCAGTACTTC. Protein sequence: CSVHAGRTETQYF.

The chain couples TRBV7-9 to TRBJ2-7; 8 nucleotides line up with TRBD1. The germline V gene has CDR1 SEHNR and CDR2 FQNEAQ (reference sequence). The V segment lost 5 bases and the J segment 3 bases; nucleotides outside the gene matches: 12. The CDR3 contains 16 residues. As DNA, the CDR3 is TGTGCCAGCAGCCCTCTGACAGGGGAAGAAGGCTACGAGCAGTACTTC. The encoded protein is CASSPLTGEEGYEQYF.

The chain is built from TRBV28 and TRBJ1-4; TRBD1 is a possible D gene (5 bases). CDR3 length: 12 residues. V was pared by 9 bases and J by 12 bases, with 17 bases between. The germline CDR1 and CDR2 sequences are MDHEN and SYDVKM. The CDR3 nucleotides are TGTGCCAGTTTTGGGGGGATCCAACAACTGTTTTTT. Amino acids: CASFGGIQQLFF. Full variable domain (rest looked up from reference TRBV28 and TRBJ1-4): DVKVTQSSRYLVKRTGEKVFLECVQDMDHENMFWYRQDPGLGLRLIYFSYDVKMKEKGDIPEGYSVSREKKERFSLILESASTNQTSMYLCASFGGIQQLFFGSGTQLSVL.

The chain recombines TRBV10-3 with TRBJ1-2; D unclear. The CDR3 is 13 amino acids. The germline V and J ends were trimmed by 4 bases and 0 bases, with 6 bases remaining between them. Per germline, CDR1 ENHRY and CDR2 SYGVKD. The CDR3 spells CAISGVANYGYTF. The CDR3 region has the DNA TGTGCCATCAGTGGAGTGGCTAACTATGGCTACACCTTC.

V is TRBV5-1 and J is TRBJ1-5, with 8 positions matching TRBD1. CDR1 and CDR2 from the germline V gene are SGHRS and YFSETQ. J lost 6 bases, V lost 0 bases, and 11 bases had no gene match. This CDR3 is 17 amino acids long. The CDR3 DNA reads as TGCGCCAGCAGCTTGGATATGAGGGGGACAGGAGTTCAGCCCCAGCATTTT. It encodes CASSLDMRGTGVQPQHF.

This sequence joins TRBV7-8 and TRBJ1-3, with 8 bases lining up with TRBD1. This CDR3 is 16 amino acids long. After removal of 4 bases from V and 8 bases from J, the junction contained 13 bases not matched to a gene. In germline, CDR1 is SGHVS, CDR2 FQNEAQ. The DNA of the CDR3 is TGTGCCAGCAGCTCCCTAGGGGGACAGGTGGGAGACACCATATATTTT. This codes for CASSSLGGQVGDTIYF. Complete variable domain (other parts from reference TRBV7-8 and TRBJ1-3): GAGVSQSPRYKVAKRGQDVALRCDPISGHVSLFWYQQALGQGPEFLTYFQNEAQLDKSGLPSDRFFAERPEGSVSTLKIQRTQQEDSAVYLCASSSLGGQVGDTIYFGEGSWLTVV.

In its sample, this clone was seen once. V usage is TRBV6-5 and J usage is TRBJ2-7; 11 bases agree with TRBD1. The CDR3 totals 15 residues. J lost 7 bases, V lost 6 bases, and 11 bases had no gene match. Germline V gene data show CDR1 as MNHEY and CDR2 as SVGAGI. The CDR3 spells CASRRKPGQGVEQYF. CDR3 DNA: TGTGCCAGCAGAAGAAAACCGGGACAGGGGGTTGAGCAGTACTTC.

J is TRBJ2-4 and V is TRBV19, with D perhaps TRBD2 (5 bases). Between the trimmed V and J ends, which lost 5 bases and 7 bases, there was a span of 9 bases. Germline V CDR1 and CDR2: LNHDA, SQIVND (reference sequence). The CDR3 is made up of 12 amino acids. The CDR3 loop reads CASSPRGNIQYF. CDR3 DNA: TGTGCCAGTAGTCCCCGAGGGAACATTCAGTACTTC.

Only one count was recorded for this clone. The chain uses TRBV10-3 and TRBJ2-5; perhaps TRBD2 as D (5 bases). CDR3 length: 13 amino acids. V gave up 8 bases and J gave up 5 bases, with 15 bases separating them. CDR1 is ENHRY, CDR2 SYGVKD, per germline. CDR3: CAIRGIAAETQYF. The CDR3, as DNA: TGTGCCATCCGGGGTATAGCTGCGGAGACCCAGTACTTC.

In its sample, this clone was seen a few times. The V and J genes are TRBV11-3 and TRBJ2-1, with 12 bases that match TRBD2. Germline V CDR1 and CDR2: SGHNT, YENEEA. The CDR3 has 15 residues. The J segment lost 8 bases and the V segment lost 2 bases, leaving 4 bases of the junction unmatched. CDR3 loop: CASSLLAGGKDEQFF. DNA for the CDR3: TGTGCCAGCAGCTTACTAGCGGGGGGGAAGGATGAGCAGTTCTTC.

The rearrangement joins TRBV5-5 to TRBJ1-1, with 8 bases that match TRBD1. There are 15 residues in the CDR3. Losses at the gene ends were 5 bases for V and 2 bases for J; bases not matched to a gene: 8. Germline CDR1 and CDR2: SGHKS and YYEKEE (reference sequence). CDR3 bases: TGTGCCAGCAGGACCGACAGGGGAATTAACACTGAAGCTTTCTTT. This translates into CASRTDRGINTEAFF.

This chain links TRBV15 with TRBJ1-5; no clear D. Germline values: CDR1 LNHNV, CDR2 YYDKDF (reference sequence). V was pared by 3 bases and J by 3 bases, with 15 bases between. The CDR3 totals 16 residues. As DNA, the CDR3 is TGTGCCACCAGCAGGAATTTGGTCGGGTTCAATCAGCCCCAGCATTTT. Amino acids: CATSRNLVGFNQPQHF.

This rearrangement joins TRBV7-2 to TRBJ2-7; D is undetermined. Per the germline V gene, CDR1 is SGHTA and CDR2 is FQGNSA. Trimming pared 0 bases from V and 2 bases from J, leaving 11 bases between. This CDR3 is 15 amino acids long. The CDR3 loop is CASSLAVTRPYEQYF. The CDR3 region has the DNA TGTGCCAGCAGCTTAGCGGTTACGCGCCCCTACGAGCAGTACTTC.

The chain recombines TRBV29-1 with TRBJ2-1; 7 bases align to TRBD2. The CDR3 spans 13 residues. V shed 7 bases, J shed 6 bases, and the junction held 9 bases outside the gene matches. Per the germline V gene, CDR1 is SQVTM and CDR2 is ANQGSEA. In nucleotides, the CDR3 is TGCAGCGGTGACGGGACTAAGGGCAATGAGCAGTTCTTC. It codes for CSGDGTKGNEQFF.